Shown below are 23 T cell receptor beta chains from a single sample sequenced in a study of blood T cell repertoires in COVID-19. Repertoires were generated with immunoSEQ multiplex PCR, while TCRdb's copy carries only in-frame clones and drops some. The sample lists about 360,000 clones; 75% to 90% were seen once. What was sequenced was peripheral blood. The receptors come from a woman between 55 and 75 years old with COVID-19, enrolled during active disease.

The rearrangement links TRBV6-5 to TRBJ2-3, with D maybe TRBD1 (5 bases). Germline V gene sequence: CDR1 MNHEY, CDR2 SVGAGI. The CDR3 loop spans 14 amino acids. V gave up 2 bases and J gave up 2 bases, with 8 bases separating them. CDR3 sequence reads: CASSYPGSTDTQYF. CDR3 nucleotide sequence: TGTGCCAGCAGTTACCCAGGGTCCACAGATACGCAGTATTTT.

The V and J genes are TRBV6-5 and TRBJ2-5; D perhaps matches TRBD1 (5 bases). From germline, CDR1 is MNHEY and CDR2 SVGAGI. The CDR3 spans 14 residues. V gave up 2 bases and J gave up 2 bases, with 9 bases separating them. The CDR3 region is CASSYIDRQETQYF. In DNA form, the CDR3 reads TGTGCCAGCAGTTACATAGACAGACAAGAGACCCAGTACTTC.

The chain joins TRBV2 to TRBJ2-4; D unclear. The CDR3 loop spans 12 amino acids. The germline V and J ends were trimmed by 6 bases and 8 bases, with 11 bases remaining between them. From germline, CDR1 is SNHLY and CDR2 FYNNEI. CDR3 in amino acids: CASRSSLDIQYF. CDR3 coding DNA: TGTGCCAGCAGATCCTCCTTAGACATTCAGTACTTC.

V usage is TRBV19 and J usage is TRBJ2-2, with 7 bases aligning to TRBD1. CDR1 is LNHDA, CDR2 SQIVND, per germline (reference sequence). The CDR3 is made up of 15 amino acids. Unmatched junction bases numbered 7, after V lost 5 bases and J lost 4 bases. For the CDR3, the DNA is TGTGCCAGTAGTGCAAACAGGGGTAGCACCGGGGAGCTGTTTTTT. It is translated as CASSANRGSTGELFF.

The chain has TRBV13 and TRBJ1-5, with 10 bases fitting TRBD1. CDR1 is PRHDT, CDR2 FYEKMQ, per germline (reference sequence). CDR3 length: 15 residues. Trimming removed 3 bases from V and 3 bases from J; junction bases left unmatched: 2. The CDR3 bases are TGTGCCAGCAGCTTGGGGACAGGGGACAATCAGCCCCAGCATTTT. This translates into CASSLGTGDNQPQHF.

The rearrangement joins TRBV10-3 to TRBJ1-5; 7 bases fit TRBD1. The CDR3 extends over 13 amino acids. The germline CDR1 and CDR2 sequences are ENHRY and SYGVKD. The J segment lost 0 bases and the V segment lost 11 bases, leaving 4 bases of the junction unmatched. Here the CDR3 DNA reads TGTGCCTCTGGGGACAGTAGCAATCAGCCCCAGCATTTT. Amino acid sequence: CASGDSSNQPQHF.

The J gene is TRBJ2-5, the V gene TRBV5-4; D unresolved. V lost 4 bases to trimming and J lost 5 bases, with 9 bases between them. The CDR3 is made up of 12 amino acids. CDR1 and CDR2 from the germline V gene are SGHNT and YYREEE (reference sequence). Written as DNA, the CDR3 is TGTGCCAGCAGCCCTCAGTACGAGACCCAGTACTTC. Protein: CASSPQYETQYF. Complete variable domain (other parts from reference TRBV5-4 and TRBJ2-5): ETGVTQSPTHLIKTRGQQVTLRCSSQSGHNTVSWYQQALGQGPQFIFQYYREEENGRGNFPPRFSGLQFPNYSSELNVNALELDDSALYLCASSPQYETQYFGPGTRLLVL.

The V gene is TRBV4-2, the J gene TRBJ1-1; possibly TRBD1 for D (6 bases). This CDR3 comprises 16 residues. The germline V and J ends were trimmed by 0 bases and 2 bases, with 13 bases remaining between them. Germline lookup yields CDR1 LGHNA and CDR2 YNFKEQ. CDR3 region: CASSQDSGTTNTEAFF. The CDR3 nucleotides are TGTGCCAGCAGCCAAGATAGTGGGACAACAAACACTGAAGCTTTCTTT.

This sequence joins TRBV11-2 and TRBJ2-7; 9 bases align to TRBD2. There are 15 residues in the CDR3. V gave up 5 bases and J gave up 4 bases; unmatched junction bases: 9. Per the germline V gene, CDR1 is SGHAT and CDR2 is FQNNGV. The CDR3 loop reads CASSPQAGGHYEQYF. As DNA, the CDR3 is TGTGCCAGCAGCCCACAAGCGGGGGGCCATTACGAGCAGTACTTC.

The CDR3 loop reads CASSVGGLAGGLLSTDTQYF. DNA for the CDR3: TGTGCCAGCAGCGTAGGGGGACTAGCGGGCGGGCTACTTAGCACAGATACGCAGTATTTT. The chain joins TRBV9 to TRBJ2-3; the match to TRBD2 covers 12 bases. CDR1 is SGDLS, CDR2 YYNGEE, per germline. This CDR3 contains 20 residues. V gave up 0 bases and J gave up 0 bases; unmatched junction bases: 11.

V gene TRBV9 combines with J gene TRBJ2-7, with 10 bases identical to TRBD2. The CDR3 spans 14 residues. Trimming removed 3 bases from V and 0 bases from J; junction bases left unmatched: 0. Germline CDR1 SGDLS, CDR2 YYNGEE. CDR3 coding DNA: TGTGCCAGCAGCGCTAGCGGGGGCTCCTACGAGCAGTACTTC. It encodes CASSASGGSYEQYF.

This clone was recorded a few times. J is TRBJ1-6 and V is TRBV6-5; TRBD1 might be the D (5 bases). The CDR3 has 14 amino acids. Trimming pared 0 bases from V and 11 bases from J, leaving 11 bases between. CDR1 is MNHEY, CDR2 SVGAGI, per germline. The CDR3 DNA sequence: TGTGCCAGCAGTTACTCGAAGGGGCTGGCACCCCTCCACTTT. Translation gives CASSYSKGLAPLHF.

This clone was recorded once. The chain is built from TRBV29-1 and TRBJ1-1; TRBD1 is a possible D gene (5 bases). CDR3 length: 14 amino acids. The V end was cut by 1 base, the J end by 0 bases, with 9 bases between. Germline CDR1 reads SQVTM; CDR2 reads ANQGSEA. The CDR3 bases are TGCAGCGTTGAAGGGAAGGGGATGAACACTGAAGCTTTCTTT. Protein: CSVEGKGMNTEAFF.

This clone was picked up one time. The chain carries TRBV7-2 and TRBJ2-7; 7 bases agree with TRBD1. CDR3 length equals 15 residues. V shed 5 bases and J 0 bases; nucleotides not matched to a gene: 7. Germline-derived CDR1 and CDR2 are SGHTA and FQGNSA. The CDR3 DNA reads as TGTGCCAGCAGCAGAAACAGGGGCGACTCCTACGAGCAGTACTTC. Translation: CASSRNRGDSYEQYF.

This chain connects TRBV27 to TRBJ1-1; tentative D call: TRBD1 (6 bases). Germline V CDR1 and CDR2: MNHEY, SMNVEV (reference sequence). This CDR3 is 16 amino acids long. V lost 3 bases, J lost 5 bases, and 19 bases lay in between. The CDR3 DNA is TGTGCCAGCAGTTTCTACTACAGGGACGAGGGGACTGAAGCTTTCTTT. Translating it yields CASSFYYRDEGTEAFF.

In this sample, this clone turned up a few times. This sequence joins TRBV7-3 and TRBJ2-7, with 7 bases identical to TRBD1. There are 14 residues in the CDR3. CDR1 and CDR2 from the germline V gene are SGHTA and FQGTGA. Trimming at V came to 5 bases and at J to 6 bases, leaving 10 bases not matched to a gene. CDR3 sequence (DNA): TGTGCCAGCAGCCCCGACCCGACAGGGCCCGAGCAGTACTTC. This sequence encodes CASSPDPTGPEQYF.

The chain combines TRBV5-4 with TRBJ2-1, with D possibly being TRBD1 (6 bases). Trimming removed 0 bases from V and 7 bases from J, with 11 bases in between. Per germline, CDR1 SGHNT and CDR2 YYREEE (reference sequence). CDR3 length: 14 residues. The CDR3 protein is CASSLGGQGNEQFF. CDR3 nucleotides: TGTGCCAGCAGCTTGGGGGGGCAGGGGAATGAGCAGTTCTTC.

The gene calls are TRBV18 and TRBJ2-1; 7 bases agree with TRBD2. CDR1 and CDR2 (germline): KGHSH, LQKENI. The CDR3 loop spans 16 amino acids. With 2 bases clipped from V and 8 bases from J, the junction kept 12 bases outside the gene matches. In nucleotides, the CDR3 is TGTGCCAGCTCACCAACCCCTCCTAGCGGCGGAGATGAGCAGTTCTTC. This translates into CASSPTPPSGGDEQFF.

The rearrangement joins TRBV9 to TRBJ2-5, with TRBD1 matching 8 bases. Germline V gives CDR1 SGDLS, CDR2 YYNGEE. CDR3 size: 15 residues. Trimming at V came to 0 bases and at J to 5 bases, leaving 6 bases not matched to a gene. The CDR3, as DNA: TGTGCCAGCAGCGTAGTCGACAGGGGCTGGGAGACCCAGTACTTC. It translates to CASSVVDRGWETQYF.

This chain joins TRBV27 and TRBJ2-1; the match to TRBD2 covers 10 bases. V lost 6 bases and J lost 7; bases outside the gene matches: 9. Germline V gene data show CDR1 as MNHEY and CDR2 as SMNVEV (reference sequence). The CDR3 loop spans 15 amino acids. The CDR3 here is CASSKLAGARNEQFF. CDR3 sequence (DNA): TGTGCCAGCAGCAAGCTAGCGGGGGCTCGGAATGAGCAGTTCTTC.

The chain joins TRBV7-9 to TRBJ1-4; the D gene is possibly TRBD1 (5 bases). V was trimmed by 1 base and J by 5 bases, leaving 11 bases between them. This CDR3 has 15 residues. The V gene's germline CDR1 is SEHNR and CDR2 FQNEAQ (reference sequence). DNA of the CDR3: TGTGCCAGCAGCTTAGTGGCGGCAGGGAATGAAAAACTGTTTTTT. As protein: CASSLVAAGNEKLFF.

The CDR3 DNA sequence: TGTGCCAGCAGCTTGCTCGGGACAGCAGCTAACTATGGCTACACCTTC. This encodes CASSLLGTAANYGYTF. The chain couples TRBV5-5 to TRBJ1-2, with 7 bases matching TRBD1. In germline, CDR1 is SGHKS, CDR2 YYEKEE (reference sequence). The CDR3 is 16 amino acids. Losses at the gene ends were 1 base for V and 0 bases for J; bases not matched to a gene: 6.

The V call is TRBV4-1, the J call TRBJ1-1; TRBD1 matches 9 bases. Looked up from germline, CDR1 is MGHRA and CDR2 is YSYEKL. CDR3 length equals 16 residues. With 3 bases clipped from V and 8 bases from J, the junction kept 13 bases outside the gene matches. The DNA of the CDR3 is TGCGCCAGCAGCCACAATCCGACAGGGGGATCTACCGAAGCTTTCTTT. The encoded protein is CASSHNPTGGSTEAFF.